The 2 T cell receptor beta chains reported below all come from one sample, sequenced in a study of cytomegalovirus exposure and HLA in healthy donors. The protocol was immunoSEQ multiplex PCR, while the TCRdb copy is restricted to in-frame clones and leaves out a portion. Of 76,000 or so clones listed, 85% to 95% are singletons. Input material: PBMCs. These TCRs come from a woman aged 18-29 years in good health and CMV-seronegative.

The gene calls are TRBV6-6 and TRBJ2-7, with D maybe TRBD1 (6 bases). This CDR3 contains 11 residues. Germline loops: CDR1 MNHNY, CDR2 SVGAGI (reference sequence). V was shortened by 11 bases and J by 6 bases, with 14 bases between the two germline ends. CDR3 amino acids: CASRGSGEQYF. The CDR3 DNA is TGTGCCTCGAGGGGGTCCGGCGAGCAGTACTTC.

This clone came up once. V usage is TRBV2 and J usage is TRBJ1-2, with a weak D call TRBD1 (6 bases). The length of the CDR3 is 13 residues. Germline V gene lookup returns CDR1 SNHLY and CDR2 FYNNEI. V dropped 10 bases and J dropped 3 bases, with 15 bases sitting between them. In DNA, the CDR3 is TGTGCCATCAATAGGGGGATGGACTATGGCTACACCTTC. This sequence encodes CAINRGMDYGYTF.